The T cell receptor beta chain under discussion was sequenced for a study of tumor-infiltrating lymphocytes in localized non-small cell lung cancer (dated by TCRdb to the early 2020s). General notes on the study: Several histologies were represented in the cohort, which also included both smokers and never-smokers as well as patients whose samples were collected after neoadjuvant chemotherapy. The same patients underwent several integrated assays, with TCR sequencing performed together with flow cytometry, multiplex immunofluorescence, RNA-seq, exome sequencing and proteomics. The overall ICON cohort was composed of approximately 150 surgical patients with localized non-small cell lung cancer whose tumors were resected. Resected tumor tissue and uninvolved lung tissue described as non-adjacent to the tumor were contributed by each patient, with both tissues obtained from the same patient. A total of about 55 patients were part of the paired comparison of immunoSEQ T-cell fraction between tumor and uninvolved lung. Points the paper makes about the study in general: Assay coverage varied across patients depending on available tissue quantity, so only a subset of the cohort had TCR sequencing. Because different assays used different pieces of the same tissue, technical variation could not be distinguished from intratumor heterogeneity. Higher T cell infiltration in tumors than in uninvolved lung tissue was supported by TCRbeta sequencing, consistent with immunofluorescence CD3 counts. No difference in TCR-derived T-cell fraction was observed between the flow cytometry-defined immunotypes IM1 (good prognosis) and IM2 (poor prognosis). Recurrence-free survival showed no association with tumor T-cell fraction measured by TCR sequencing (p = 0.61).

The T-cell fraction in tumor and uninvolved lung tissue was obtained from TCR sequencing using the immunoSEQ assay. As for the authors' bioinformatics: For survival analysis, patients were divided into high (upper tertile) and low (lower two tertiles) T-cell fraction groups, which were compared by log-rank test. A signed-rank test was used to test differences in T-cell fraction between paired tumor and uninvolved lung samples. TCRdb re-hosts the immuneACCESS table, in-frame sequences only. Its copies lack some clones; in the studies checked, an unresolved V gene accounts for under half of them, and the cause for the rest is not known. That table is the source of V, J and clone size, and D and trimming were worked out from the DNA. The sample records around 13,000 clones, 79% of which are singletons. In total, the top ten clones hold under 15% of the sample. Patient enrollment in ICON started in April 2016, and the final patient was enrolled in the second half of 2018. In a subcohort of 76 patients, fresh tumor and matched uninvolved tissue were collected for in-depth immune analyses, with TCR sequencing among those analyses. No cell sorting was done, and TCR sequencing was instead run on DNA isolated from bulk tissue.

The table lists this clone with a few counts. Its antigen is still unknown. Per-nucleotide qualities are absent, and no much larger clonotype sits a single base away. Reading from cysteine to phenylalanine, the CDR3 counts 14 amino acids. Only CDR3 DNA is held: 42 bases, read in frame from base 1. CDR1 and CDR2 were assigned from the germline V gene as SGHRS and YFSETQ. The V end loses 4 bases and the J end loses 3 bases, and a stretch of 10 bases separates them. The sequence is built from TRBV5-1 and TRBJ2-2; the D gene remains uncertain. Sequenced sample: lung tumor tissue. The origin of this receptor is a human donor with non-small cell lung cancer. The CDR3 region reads CASSRIPDTGELFF. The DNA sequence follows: TGCGCCAGCAGCAGGATTCCTGACACCGGGGAGCTGTTTTTT.